This entry lists 17 T cell receptor beta chains sequenced from one sample in a study of T-cell memory formation after mild COVID-19. TCRdb ran MiXCR on the 5' RACE reads and lists one entry per CDR3 protein. The sample lists 92,000 or so distinct CDR3 sequences; 10% to 15% were seen once. Source material: PBMCs or a T cell subset sorted from them (not recorded which). These receptors originate from an adult woman who had mild COVID-19 (a few samples of this study predate the infection). Cell type and time point are not known.

This clonotype was seen more than once but under ten times. V is TRBV30 and J is TRBJ1-5, with 10 bases that match TRBD1. Germline V CDR1 and CDR2: GTSNPN, SVGIG (reference sequence). V was pared by 7 bases and J by 7 bases, with 13 bases of the junction left unmatched. The CDR3 covers 15 residues. The CDR3 DNA sequence: TGTGCCTTAAGGGACAGGGGCCGCGCGGGGCAGCCCCAGCATTTT. Residues: CALRDRGRAGQPQHF.

This chain joins TRBV12-3 or TRBV12-4 and TRBJ2-1, with 8 bases aligning to TRBD2. V shed 5 bases, J shed 5 bases, and the junction held 5 bases outside the gene matches. This CDR3 is built from 14 residues. The CDR3 DNA sequence: TGTGCCAGCAGTAGGCTAGCGGGTAACAATGAGCAGTTCTTC. Its translation: CASSRLAGNNEQFF.

This clonotype was found a few times. The rearrangement joins TRBV15 to TRBJ2-1; 10 positions match TRBD2. The CDR3 runs 15 residues. V shed 0 bases and J 6 bases; nucleotides not matched to a gene: 2. Germline V gene sequence: CDR1 LNHNV, CDR2 YYDKDF (reference sequence). CDR3 DNA: TGTGCCACCAGCAGAGAACGGACTAGCGGCAATGAGCAGTTCTTC. This encodes CATSRERTSGNEQFF.

There are many counts of this clonotype. This chain connects TRBV12-3 or TRBV12-4 to TRBJ1-1; D remains ambiguous. This CDR3 contains 12 residues. V was trimmed by 1 base and J by 4 bases, leaving 4 bases between them. The CDR3 is CASSLGSTEAFF. CDR3 sequence (DNA): TGTGCCAGCAGTTTAGGATCCACTGAAGCTTTCTTT.

This clonotype was picked up a small number of times. The chain links TRBV12-3 or TRBV12-4 to TRBJ1-2; 7 bases line up with TRBD1. The junction had 8 bases not matched to a gene; V was cut back by 4 bases and J by 3 bases. The CDR3 contains 15 residues. The CDR3 loop is CASSSQGGEDYGYTF. CDR3 nucleotides: TGTGCCAGCAGTTCTCAGGGGGGGGAGGACTATGGCTACACCTTC.

The chain employs TRBV20-1 and TRBJ1-5, with D possibly matching TRBD1 (6 bases). Looked up from germline, CDR1 is DFQATT and CDR2 is SNEGSKA (reference sequence). V was shortened by 0 bases and J by 6 bases, with 15 bases between the two germline ends. The CDR3 spans 15 residues. The CDR3 DNA reads as TGCAGTGCTAGAGATCAGTACAGGGAATCTCAGCCCCAGCATTTT. Its protein is CSARDQYRESQPQHF.

The chain recombines TRBV12-3 or TRBV12-4 with TRBJ2-2; 7 bases are shared with TRBD2. The CDR3 runs 16 residues. V shed 5 bases, J shed 4 bases, and the junction held 10 bases outside the gene matches. CDR3 residues: CASSTGLDSGTGELFF. The CDR3 coding sequence is TGTGCCAGCAGTACTGGACTAGACTCGGGCACCGGGGAGCTGTTTTTT.

This chain joins TRBV12-3 or TRBV12-4 and TRBJ2-7; 7 nucleotides align to TRBD2. Trimming took 3 bases from V and 6 from J; bases not matched to a gene: 8. There are 14 residues in the CDR3. The CDR3 loop is CASSFGREGLEQYF. The CDR3 DNA reads as TGTGCCAGCAGTTTCGGCAGGGAGGGGCTCGAGCAGTACTTC.

This clonotype was observed a handful of times. The gene calls are TRBV12-3 or TRBV12-4 and TRBJ1-1; TRBD1 matches 8 bases. CDR3 length equals 18 residues. The V segment lost 6 bases and the J segment 6 bases; nucleotides outside the gene matches: 21. CDR3 in amino acids: CASSPPSDREYRPSEAFF. The CDR3 DNA reads TGTGCCAGCAGCCCCCCTTCGGACAGGGAATATCGGCCGTCTGAAGCTTTCTTT.

This clonotype turned up a few times. The chain links TRBV7-2 to TRBJ2-7, with TRBD2 matching over 9 bases. Germline V CDR1 and CDR2: SGHTA, FQGNSA. There are 15 residues in the CDR3. After removal of 2 bases from V and 2 bases from J, the junction contained 4 bases not matched to a gene. CDR3 in DNA: TGTGCCAGCAGCTTACTAGCGGGGCTCCCCTACGAGCAGTACTTC. Protein sequence: CASSLLAGLPYEQYF.

This sequence joins TRBV9 and TRBJ2-3, with TRBD1 matching 7 bases. CDR1 is SGDLS, CDR2 YYNGEE, per germline. With V trimmed by 6 bases and J by 0 bases, 10 bases remained unmatched. This CDR3 has 16 residues. The CDR3 region is CASNHPGTASTDTQYF. As DNA, the CDR3 is TGTGCCAGCAACCACCCCGGGACAGCTAGCACAGATACGCAGTATTTT.

This chain uses TRBV7-3 with TRBJ2-2; D gene unclear. Trimming stripped 0 bases from V and 6 bases from J, with 20 bases between. Germline CDR1 SGHTA, CDR2 FQGTGA. This CDR3 has 18 residues. The CDR3 is CASSLTHRSAGPAGELFF. Written as DNA, the CDR3 is TGTGCCAGCAGCTTAACCCATAGGAGTGCAGGCCCCGCCGGGGAGCTGTTTTTT.

V gene TRBV9 combines with J gene TRBJ2-7; 8 nucleotides match TRBD2. The CDR3 has 15 amino acids. J was trimmed by 2 bases and V by 2 bases; bases with no gene match: 6. Germline V gene data show CDR1 as SGDLS and CDR2 as YYNGEE. The CDR3 protein is CASSVEPGLAYEQYF. The CDR3 DNA sequence: TGTGCCAGCAGCGTTGAGCCGGGACTAGCCTACGAGCAGTACTTC.

This clonotype was found many times. The V and J genes are TRBV29-1 and TRBJ2-5; D uncertain. This CDR3 spans 13 amino acids. In germline, CDR1 is SQVTM, CDR2 ANQGSEA. Trimming left V 1 base short and J 3 bases short, with 9 bases between. The CDR3 DNA sequence: TGCAGCGTTGAAGTCTCCCTAAAAGAGACCCAGTACTTC. Protein: CSVEVSLKETQYF.

J is TRBJ2-3 and V is TRBV18, with 8 positions matching TRBD1. V lost 6 bases and J lost 2; bases outside the gene matches: 7. In germline, CDR1 is KGHSH, CDR2 LQKENI. The CDR3 runs 15 residues. This CDR3 reads CASSLYRGTTDTQYF. Here the CDR3 DNA reads TGTGCCAGCTCGCTATACAGGGGGACCACAGATACGCAGTATTTT.

The chain recombines TRBV5-6 with TRBJ1-2, with D maybe TRBD1 (6 bases). Germline lookup yields CDR1 SGHDT and CDR2 YYEEEE. The CDR3 totals 12 residues. The V gene lost 6 bases and the J gene lost 7 bases, with 13 bases spanning the gap. The CDR3 is CASKGGGIGYTF. CDR3 DNA sequence: TGTGCCAGCAAGGGGGGAGGAATTGGCTACACCTTC.

This clonotype has a handful of counts. The chain carries TRBV7-6 and TRBJ2-3; 9 bases map to TRBD2. This CDR3 is built from 17 residues. Germline V gene sequence: CDR1 SGHVS, CDR2 FNYEAQ. V was clipped by 4 bases and J by 5 bases; unmatched bases: 13. This chain's CDR3 is CASSSTLAGSGLDTQYF. The DNA of the CDR3 is TGTGCCAGCAGCTCGACACTAGCGGGCTCCGGCTTAGATACGCAGTATTTT.